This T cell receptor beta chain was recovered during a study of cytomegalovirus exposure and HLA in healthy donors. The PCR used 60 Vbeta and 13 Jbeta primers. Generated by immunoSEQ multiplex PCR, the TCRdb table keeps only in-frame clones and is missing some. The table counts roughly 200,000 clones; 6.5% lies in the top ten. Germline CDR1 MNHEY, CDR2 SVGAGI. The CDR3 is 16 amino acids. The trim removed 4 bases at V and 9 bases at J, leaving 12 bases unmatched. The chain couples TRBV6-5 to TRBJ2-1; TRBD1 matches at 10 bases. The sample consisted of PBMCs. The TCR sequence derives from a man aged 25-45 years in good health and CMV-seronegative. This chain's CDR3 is CASSSDRGQYDTEQFF. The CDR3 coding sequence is TGTGCCAGCAGTTCCGACAGGGGGCAGTACGATACTGAGCAGTTCTTC.